The rows below give T cell receptor beta chains drawn from one sample of a study of cytomegalovirus exposure and HLA in healthy donors. The table came from immunoSEQ multiplex PCR; TCRdb's copy has only in-frame clones and leaves some out. The sample consists of 70,000 or so clones, about 84% of them appearing once. The sequenced sample consisted of PBMCs. The receptors derive from a man between 18 and 35 years old in good health and CMV-seropositive. CDR3s leave out the opening cysteine and the closing phenylalanine or tryptophan. D genes are given only for firm matches. Size tells how often a clone was seen (once, few, many) or the class of an expanded clone, and some rows leave it out.

clone size: NA
D gene: NA
V gene: TRBV2
J gene: TRBJ1-2
CDR3 protein: ASSDGGGYT

clone size: NA
D gene: TRBD1
V gene: TRBV10-1
J gene: TRBJ1-4
CDR3 protein: ASSGSGGEKLF

clone size: NA
D gene: TRBD1
V gene: TRBV19
J gene: TRBJ1-1
CDR3 protein: ASSPRQGFEAF

clone size: NA
D gene: NA
V gene: TRBV6-6
J gene: TRBJ1-5
CDR3 protein: ASRSLGKGDQPQH

clone size: NA
D gene: NA
V gene: TRBV4-1
J gene: TRBJ1-1
CDR3 protein: ASSQRGGTEAF

clone size: NA
D gene: TRBD1
V gene: TRBV6-1
J gene: TRBJ1-5
CDR3 protein: ASSDDFQGAGRPQH

clone size: NA
D gene: NA
V gene: TRBV6-5
J gene: TRBJ1-5
CDR3 protein: ASSRLPQGQPQH

clone size: NA
D gene: NA
V gene: TRBV10-3
J gene: TRBJ1-1
CDR3 protein: AISEREGMNTEAF

clone size: NA
D gene: NA
V gene: TRBV5-4
J gene: TRBJ2-7
CDR3 protein: ASSGGTANEQY

clone size: NA
D gene: TRBD1
V gene: TRBV2
J gene: TRBJ1-2
CDR3 protein: ASSARTGGGYT

clone size: NA
D gene: NA
V gene: TRBV29-1
J gene: TRBJ1-2
CDR3 protein: SVETPRLRGYT

clone size: NA
D gene: NA
V gene: TRBV30
J gene: TRBJ2-7
CDR3 protein: AWSVGGEQY

clone size: once
D gene: NA
V gene: TRBV6-5
J gene: TRBJ2-5
CDR3 protein: ASSYSLTGGQETQY

clone size: NA
D gene: TRBD1
V gene: TRBV10-3
J gene: TRBJ1-1
CDR3 protein: AISRSGTAMNTEAF

clone size: NA
D gene: TRBD1
V gene: TRBV30
J gene: TRBJ1-4
CDR3 protein: AWSRGGEEKLF

clone size: NA
D gene: TRBD1
V gene: TRBV10-3
J gene: TRBJ2-7
CDR3 protein: ATGNPGTAYEQY

clone size: NA
D gene: NA
V gene: TRBV5-4
J gene: TRBJ1-3
CDR3 protein: ASSLTGSGNTIY

clone size: NA
D gene: NA
V gene: TRBV7-8
J gene: TRBJ1-3
CDR3 protein: ASSLASQGPRTIY

clone size: NA
D gene: NA
V gene: TRBV30
J gene: TRBJ2-1
CDR3 protein: AWSVGVGEQF

clone size: NA
D gene: TRBD2
V gene: TRBV7-9
J gene: TRBJ2-3
CDR3 protein: ASGPGLAETDTQY

clone size: NA
D gene: TRBD2
V gene: TRBV6-4
J gene: TRBJ2-3
CDR3 protein: ASSEQTSSTDTQY

clone size: NA
D gene: TRBD2
V gene: TRBV6-5
J gene: TRBJ2-7
CDR3 protein: ASSYAWTSADEQY

clone size: NA
D gene: NA
V gene: TRBV9
J gene: TRBJ1-5
CDR3 protein: ASSAGQSSSPQH

clone size: NA
D gene: NA
V gene: TRBV12-1
J gene: TRBJ1-3
CDR3 protein: ASSFAGGDSGNTIY

clone size: NA
D gene: TRBD1
V gene: TRBV18
J gene: TRBJ1-6
CDR3 protein: ASSPRQGVDSPLH

clone size: few
D gene: NA
V gene: TRBV5-1
J gene: TRBJ2-3
CDR3 protein: ASSLAPGTDTQY

clone size: NA
D gene: NA
V gene: TRBV19
J gene: TRBJ1-1
CDR3 protein: ASSFPGGGEAF

clone size: NA
D gene: NA
V gene: TRBV13
J gene: TRBJ1-2
CDR3 protein: ASSLGQSNYGYT

clone size: NA
D gene: NA
V gene: TRBV7-8
J gene: TRBJ2-3
CDR3 protein: ASSSGSRDTQY

clone size: once
D gene: NA
V gene: TRBV5-8
J gene: TRBJ2-3
CDR3 protein: ASSLARDTQY

clone size: once
D gene: TRBD1
V gene: TRBV2
J gene: TRBJ1-2
CDR3 protein: ASSEQGDIYGYT

clone size: once
D gene: NA
V gene: TRBV28
J gene: TRBJ2-5
CDR3 protein: ASSPWEAETQY

clone size: NA
D gene: NA
V gene: TRBV30
J gene: TRBJ2-7
CDR3 protein: AWNPSDSYEQY

clone size: NA
D gene: TRBD1
V gene: TRBV5-4
J gene: TRBJ2-6
CDR3 protein: ASSLQGAGANVLT

clone size: NA
D gene: TRBD2
V gene: TRBV30
J gene: TRBJ2-7
CDR3 protein: AWGPGLAEGDYEQY

clone size: once
D gene: NA
V gene: TRBV7-6
J gene: TRBJ2-5
CDR3 protein: ASSAHGEQETQY

clone size: NA
D gene: NA
V gene: TRBV6-1
J gene: TRBJ2-3
CDR3 protein: ASTKGEGADTQY

clone size: once
D gene: TRBD2
V gene: TRBV6-5
J gene: TRBJ2-1
CDR3 protein: ASSSLAGGTYNEQF

clone size: few
D gene: NA
V gene: TRBV30
J gene: TRBJ2-7
CDR3 protein: AWSVAYEQY

clone size: NA
D gene: NA
V gene: TRBV6-4
J gene: TRBJ2-6
CDR3 protein: ASSETGTAGANVLT